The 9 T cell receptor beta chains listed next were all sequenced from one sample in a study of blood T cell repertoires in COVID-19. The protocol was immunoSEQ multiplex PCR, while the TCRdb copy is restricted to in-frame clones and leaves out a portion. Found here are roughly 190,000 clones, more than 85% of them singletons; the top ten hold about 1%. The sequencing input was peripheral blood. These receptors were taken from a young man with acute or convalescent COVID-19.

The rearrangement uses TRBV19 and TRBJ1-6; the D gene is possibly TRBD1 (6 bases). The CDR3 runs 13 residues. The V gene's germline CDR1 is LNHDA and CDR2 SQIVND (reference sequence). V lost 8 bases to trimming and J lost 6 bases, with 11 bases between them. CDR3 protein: CASHRVGNSPLHF. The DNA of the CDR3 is TGTGCCAGTCACAGGGTGGGTAATTCACCCCTCCACTTT.

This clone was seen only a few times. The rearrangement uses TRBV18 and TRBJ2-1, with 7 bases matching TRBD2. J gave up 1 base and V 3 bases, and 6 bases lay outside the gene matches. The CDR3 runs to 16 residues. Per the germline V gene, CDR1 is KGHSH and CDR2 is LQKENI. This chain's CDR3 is CASSPGGSRSYNEQFF. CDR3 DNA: TGTGCCAGCTCACCGGGGGGGAGTAGGTCCTACAATGAGCAGTTCTTC.

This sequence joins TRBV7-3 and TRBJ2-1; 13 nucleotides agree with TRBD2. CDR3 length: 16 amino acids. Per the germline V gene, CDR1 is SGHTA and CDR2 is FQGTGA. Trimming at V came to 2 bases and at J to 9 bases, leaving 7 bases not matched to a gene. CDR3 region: CASSLLGTSGVAEQFF. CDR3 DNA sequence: TGTGCCAGCAGCTTATTAGGGACTAGCGGGGTTGCTGAGCAGTTCTTC.

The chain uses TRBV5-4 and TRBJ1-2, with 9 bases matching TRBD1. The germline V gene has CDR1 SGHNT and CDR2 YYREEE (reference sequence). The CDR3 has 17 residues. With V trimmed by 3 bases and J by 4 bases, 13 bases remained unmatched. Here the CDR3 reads CASSSPRGQGISYGYTF. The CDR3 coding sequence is TGTGCCAGCAGCTCACCCCGGGGACAGGGAATCAGCTATGGCTACACCTTC.

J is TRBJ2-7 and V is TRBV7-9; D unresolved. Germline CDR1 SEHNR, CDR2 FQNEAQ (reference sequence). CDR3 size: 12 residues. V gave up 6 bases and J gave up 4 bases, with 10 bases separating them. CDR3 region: CASRSGAYEQYF. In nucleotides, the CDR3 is TGTGCCAGCAGGTCTGGTGCGTACGAGCAGTACTTC. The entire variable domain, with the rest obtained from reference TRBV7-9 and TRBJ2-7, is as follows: DTGVSQNPRHKITKRGQNVTFRCDPISEHNRLYWYRQTLGQGPEFLTYFQNEAQLEKSRLLSDRFSAERPKGSFSTLEIQRTEQGDSAMYLCASRSGAYEQYFGPGTRLTVT.

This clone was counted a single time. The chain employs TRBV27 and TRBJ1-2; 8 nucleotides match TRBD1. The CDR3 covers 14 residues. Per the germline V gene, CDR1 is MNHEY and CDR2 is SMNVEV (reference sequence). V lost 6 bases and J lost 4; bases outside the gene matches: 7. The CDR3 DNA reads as TGTGCCAGCAGCCCGTGGGACAGGACCTATGGCTACACCTTC. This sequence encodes CASSPWDRTYGYTF.

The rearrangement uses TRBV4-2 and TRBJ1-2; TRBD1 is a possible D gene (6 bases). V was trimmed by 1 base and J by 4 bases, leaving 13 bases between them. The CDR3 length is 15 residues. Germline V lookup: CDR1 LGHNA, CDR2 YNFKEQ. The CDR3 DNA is TGTGCCAGCAGCCAAGGGGGGACAAGGAGCTATGGCTACACCTTC. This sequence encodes CASSQGGTRSYGYTF.

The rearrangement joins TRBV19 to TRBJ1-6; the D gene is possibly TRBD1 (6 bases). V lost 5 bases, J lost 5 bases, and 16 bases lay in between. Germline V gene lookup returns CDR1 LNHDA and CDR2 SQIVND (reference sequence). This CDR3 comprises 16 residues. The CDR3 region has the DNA TGTGCCAGTAGTTCTCCTCCGGGACAAAATAATTCACCCCTCCACTTT. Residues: CASSSPPGQNNSPLHF.

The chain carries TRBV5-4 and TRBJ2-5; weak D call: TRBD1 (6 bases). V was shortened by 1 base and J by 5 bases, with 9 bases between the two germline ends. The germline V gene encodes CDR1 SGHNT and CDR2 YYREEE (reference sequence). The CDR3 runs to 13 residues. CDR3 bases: TGTGCCAGCAGCTTGCCAGGGGATGAGACCCAGTACTTC. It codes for CASSLPGDETQYF.